The clone carrying this TCR beta chain was counted once. Its antigen is not identified. This specimen comes from a study of Graves' ophthalmopathy and Graves' hyperthyroidism. Overall study results and limits: Researchers report that a 13-signature model separated ophthalmopathy from stable hyperthyroidism, posting 87.88% sensitivity and roughly 80% specificity. Blood samples also showed most expanded thyroid clonotypes exceeding 0.001 frequency.

CDR1 and CDR2 from the germline V gene are LNHNV and YYDKDF (reference sequence). Trimming removed 3 bases from V and 5 bases from J, with 7 bases in between. CDR3 size: 12 residues. Moderate-to-severe activity, with CAS ≥3, NOSPECS ≥4 and duration under 3 months, characterized the donors with ophthalmopathy. Clinicians diagnosed using symptoms, serum thyroxine, TRAb, thyroid ultrasound and orbital computed tomography. Amplified TCR beta CDR3 regions were obtained using RNA transcripts as template. Investigators did first-round RT-PCR with HTBI primers, then second-round multiplex PCR. MiXCR was run by TCRdb on the multiplex PCR reads, yielding one entry per CDR3 protein. The sample lists around 660,000 distinct CDR3 sequences; roughly 41% were seen once.

V gene TRBV15 combines with J gene TRBJ1-2, with no clear D. The sequenced sample was peripheral blood. The sequence was obtained from an adult man with Graves' ophthalmopathy. CDR3 bases: TGTGCCACCAGCAGGGCTTCATATGGCTACACCTTC. This encodes CATSRASYGYTF. Complete variable domain (other parts from reference TRBV15 and TRBJ1-2): DAMVIQNPRYQVTQFGKPVTLSCSQTLNHNVMYWYQQKSSQAPKLLFHYYDKDFNNEADTPDNFQSRRPNTSFCFLDIRSPGLGDTAMYLCATSRASYGYTFGSGTRLTVV.